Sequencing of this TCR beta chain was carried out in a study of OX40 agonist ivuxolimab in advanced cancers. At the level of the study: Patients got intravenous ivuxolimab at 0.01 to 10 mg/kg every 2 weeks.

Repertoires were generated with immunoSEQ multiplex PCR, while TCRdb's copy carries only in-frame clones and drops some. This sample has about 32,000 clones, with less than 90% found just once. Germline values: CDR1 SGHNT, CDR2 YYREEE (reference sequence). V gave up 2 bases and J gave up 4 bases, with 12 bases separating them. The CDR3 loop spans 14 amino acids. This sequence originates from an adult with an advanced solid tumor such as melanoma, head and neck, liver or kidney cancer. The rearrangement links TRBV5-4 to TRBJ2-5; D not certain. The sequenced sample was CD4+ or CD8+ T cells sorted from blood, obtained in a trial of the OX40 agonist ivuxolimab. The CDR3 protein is CASSFGLDRETQYF. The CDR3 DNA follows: TGTGCCAGCAGCTTCGGCCTAGATAGAGAGACCCAGTACTTC.